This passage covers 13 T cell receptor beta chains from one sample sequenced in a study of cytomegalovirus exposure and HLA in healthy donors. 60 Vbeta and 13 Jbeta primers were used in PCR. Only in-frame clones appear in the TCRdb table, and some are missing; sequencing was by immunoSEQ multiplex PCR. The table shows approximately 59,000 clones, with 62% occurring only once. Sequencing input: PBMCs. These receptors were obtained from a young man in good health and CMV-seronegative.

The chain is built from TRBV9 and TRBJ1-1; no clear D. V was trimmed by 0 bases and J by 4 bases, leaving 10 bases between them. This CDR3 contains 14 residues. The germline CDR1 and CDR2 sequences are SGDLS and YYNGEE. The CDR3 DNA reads TGTGCCAGCAGCGTAGGGAGGGAAAGCACTGAAGCTTTCTTT. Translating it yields CASSVGRESTEAFF.

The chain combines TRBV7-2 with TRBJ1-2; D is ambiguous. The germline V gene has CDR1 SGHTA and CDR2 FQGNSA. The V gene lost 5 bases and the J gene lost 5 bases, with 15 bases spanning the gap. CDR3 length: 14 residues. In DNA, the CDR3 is TGTGCCAGCAGCGGGAGAGGGATGTTATATGGCTACACCTTC. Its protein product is CASSGRGMLYGYTF.

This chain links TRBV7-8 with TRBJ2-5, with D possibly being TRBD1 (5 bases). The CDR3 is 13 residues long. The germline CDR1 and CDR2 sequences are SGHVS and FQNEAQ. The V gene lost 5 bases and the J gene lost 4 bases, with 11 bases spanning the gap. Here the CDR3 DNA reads TGTGCCAGCAGCGTCAGGGTGAGAGAGACCCAGTACTTC. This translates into CASSVRVRETQYF.

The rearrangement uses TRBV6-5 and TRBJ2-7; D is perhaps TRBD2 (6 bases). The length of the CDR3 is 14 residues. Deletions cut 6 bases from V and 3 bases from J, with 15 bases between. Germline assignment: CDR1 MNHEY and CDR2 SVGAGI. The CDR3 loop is CASSWGESVYEQYF. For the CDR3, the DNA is TGTGCCAGCAGCTGGGGGGAATCCGTCTACGAGCAGTACTTC.

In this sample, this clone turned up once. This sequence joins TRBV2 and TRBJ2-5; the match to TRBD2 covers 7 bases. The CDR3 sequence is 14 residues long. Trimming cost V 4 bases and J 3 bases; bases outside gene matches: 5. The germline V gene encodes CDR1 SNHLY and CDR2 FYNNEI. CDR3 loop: CASSATGTKETQYF. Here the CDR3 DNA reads TGTGCCAGCAGTGCCACCGGGACTAAAGAGACCCAGTACTTC.

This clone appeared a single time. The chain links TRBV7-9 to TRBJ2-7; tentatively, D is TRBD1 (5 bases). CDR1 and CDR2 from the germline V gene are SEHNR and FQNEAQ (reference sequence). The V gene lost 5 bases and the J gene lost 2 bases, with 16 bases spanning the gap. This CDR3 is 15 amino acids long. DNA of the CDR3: TGTGCCAGCAGCCCCCCTGCAGGGCTCACCTACGAGCAGTACTTC. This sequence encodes CASSPPAGLTYEQYF.

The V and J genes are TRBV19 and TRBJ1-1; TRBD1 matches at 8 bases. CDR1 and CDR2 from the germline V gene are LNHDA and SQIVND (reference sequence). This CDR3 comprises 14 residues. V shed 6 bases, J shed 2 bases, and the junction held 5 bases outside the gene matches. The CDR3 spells CASRGQGGNTEAFF. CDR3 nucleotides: TGTGCCAGTAGAGGACAGGGCGGTAACACTGAAGCTTTCTTT.

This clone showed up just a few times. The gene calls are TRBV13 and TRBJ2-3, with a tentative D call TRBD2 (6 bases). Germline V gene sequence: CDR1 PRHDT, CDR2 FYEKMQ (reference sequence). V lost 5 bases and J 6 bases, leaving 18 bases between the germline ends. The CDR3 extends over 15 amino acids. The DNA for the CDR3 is TGTGCCAGCAGCCTAACCGGGACTGCACTTGATACGCAGTATTTT. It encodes CASSLTGTALDTQYF.

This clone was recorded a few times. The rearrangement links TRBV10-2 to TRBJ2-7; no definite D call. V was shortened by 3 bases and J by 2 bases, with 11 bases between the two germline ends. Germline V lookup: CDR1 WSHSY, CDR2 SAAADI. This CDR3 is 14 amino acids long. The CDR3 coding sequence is TGCGCCAGCAGTGAAATGCACAAACCCTACGAGCAGTACTTC. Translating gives CASSEMHKPYEQYF.

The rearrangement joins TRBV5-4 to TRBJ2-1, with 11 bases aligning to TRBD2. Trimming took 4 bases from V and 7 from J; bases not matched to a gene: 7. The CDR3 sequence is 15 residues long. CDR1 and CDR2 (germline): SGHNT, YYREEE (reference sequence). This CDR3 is CASSRTSGGRNEQFF. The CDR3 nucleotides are TGTGCCAGCAGCCGTACTAGCGGGGGACGTAATGAGCAGTTCTTC.

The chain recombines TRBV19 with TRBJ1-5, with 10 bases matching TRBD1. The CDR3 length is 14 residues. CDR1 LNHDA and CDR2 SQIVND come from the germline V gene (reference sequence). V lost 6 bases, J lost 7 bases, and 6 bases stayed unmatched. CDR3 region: CASRTGQGWQPQHF. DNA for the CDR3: TGTGCCAGTAGAACGGGACAGGGGTGGCAGCCCCAGCATTTT.

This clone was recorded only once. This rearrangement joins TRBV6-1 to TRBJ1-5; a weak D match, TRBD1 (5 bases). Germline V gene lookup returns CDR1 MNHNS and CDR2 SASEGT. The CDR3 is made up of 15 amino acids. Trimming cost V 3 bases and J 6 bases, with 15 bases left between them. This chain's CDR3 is CASSEFRVDGQPQHF. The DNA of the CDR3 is TGTGCCAGCAGTGAGTTCAGGGTTGATGGTCAGCCCCAGCATTTT.

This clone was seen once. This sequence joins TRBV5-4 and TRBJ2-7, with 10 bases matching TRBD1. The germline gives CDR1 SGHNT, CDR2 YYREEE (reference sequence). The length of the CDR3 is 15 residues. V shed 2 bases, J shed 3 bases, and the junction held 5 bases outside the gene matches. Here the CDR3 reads CASSFRDRGNYEQYF. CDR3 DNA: TGTGCCAGCAGCTTCCGGGACAGGGGAAACTACGAGCAGTACTTC.